The 23 T cell receptor beta chains in this list originate from one sample, sequenced in a study of shared clonotypes between healthy human individuals. Method: immunoSEQ multiplex PCR; TCRdb's copy keeps in-frame clones and lacks some. The table has some 1.5 million clones, 95% to 97% seen once. The sample consisted of naive CD4+ T cells sorted from blood. Indicated subset: CD45RA+ positively selected. The receptors derive from a man aged 30 to 39 in good health.

This sequence joins TRBV30 and TRBJ2-7; 7 bases match TRBD1. V gave up 8 bases and J gave up 9 bases; unmatched junction bases: 10. The CDR3 is 11 amino acids. CDR1 and CDR2 from the germline V gene are GTSNPN and SVGIG (reference sequence). CDR3 coding DNA: TGTGCCGGCAAAAAGGGGGCGGCGCAGTACTTC. This sequence encodes CAGKKGAAQYF.

The J gene is TRBJ2-7, the V gene TRBV11-2; 8 nucleotides align to TRBD2. The CDR3 totals 15 residues. CDR1 SGHAT and CDR2 FQNNGV come from the germline V gene. V lost 5 bases, J lost 7 bases, and 13 bases stayed unmatched. CDR3 nucleotides: TGTGCCAGCAGCCGGGGAGGAGCGGGAGAGGGAGAGCAGTACTTC. It specifies CASSRGGAGEGEQYF. The full variable domain, its missing parts supplied by reference TRBV11-2 and TRBJ2-7, is EAGVAQSPRYKIIEKRQSVAFWCNPISGHATLYWYQQILGQGPKLLIQFQNNGVVDDSQLPKDRFSAERLKGVDSTLKIQPAKLEDSAVYLCASSRGGAGEGEQYFGPGTRLTVT.

The rearrangement links TRBV4-3 to TRBJ1-5, with D maybe TRBD1 (6 bases). V lost 1 base and J lost 0, with 10 bases in between. Per the germline V gene, CDR1 is LGHNA and CDR2 is YSLEER. This CDR3 is built from 16 residues. Here the CDR3 reads CASSQVRGGSNQPQHF. The CDR3 DNA follows: TGCGCCAGCAGCCAAGTCAGGGGCGGTAGCAATCAGCCCCAGCATTTT.

The V call is TRBV5-1, the J call TRBJ1-2; TRBD1 is a possible D gene (5 bases). Trimming removed 3 bases from V and 3 bases from J, with 15 bases in between. There are 15 residues in the CDR3. The V gene's germline CDR1 is SGHRS and CDR2 YFSETQ. The DNA for the CDR3 is TGCGCCAGCAGCTGGGGGACTTCGAGGGACTATGGCTACACCTTC. Residues: CASSWGTSRDYGYTF.

V and J are TRBV7-6 and TRBJ1-2; D might be TRBD1 (6 bases). V lost 3 bases and J lost 7, with 12 bases in between. The V gene's germline CDR1 is SGHVS and CDR2 FNYEAQ. The CDR3 sequence is 13 residues long. The DNA of the CDR3 is TGTGCCAGCAGCTTGGGGGGGCAGGCTGGCTACACCTTC. This sequence encodes CASSLGGQAGYTF.

The genes are TRBV4-1 and TRBJ1-5; 7 bases agree with TRBD1. Germline V gene sequence: CDR1 MGHRA, CDR2 YSYEKL. V was clipped by 3 bases and J by 10 bases; unmatched bases: 9. This CDR3 spans 14 amino acids. The CDR3 nucleotides read TGCGCCAGCAGCCATCAACCCGACAGGGAACCCCAGCATTTT. Its translation is CASSHQPDREPQHF.

In nucleotides, the CDR3 is TGTGCCAGCAGCTTAGAAGAAGGGGGCGACTATGGCTACACCTTC. Translated, it gives CASSLEEGGDYGYTF. The chain recombines TRBV7-2 with TRBJ1-2; 7 bases are shared with TRBD1. This CDR3 is built from 15 residues. Unmatched junction bases numbered 5, after V lost 1 base and J lost 3 bases. CDR1 is SGHTA and CDR2 is FQGNSA in the germline V gene.

The genes are TRBV4-1 and TRBJ1-4; no reliable D call. The CDR3 runs 15 residues. Germline CDR1 and CDR2: MGHRA and YSYEKL. V shed 4 bases and J shed 0 bases, with 9 bases lying between them. The CDR3: CASSLRAATNEKLFF. The DNA of the CDR3 is TGCGCCAGCAGCCTTCGTGCCGCAACTAATGAAAAACTGTTTTTT.

The chain employs TRBV7-9 and TRBJ2-7, with 7 bases identical to TRBD1. Trimming took 4 bases from V and 6 from J; bases not matched to a gene: 9. The germline V gene has CDR1 SEHNR and CDR2 FQNEAQ (reference sequence). This CDR3 contains 14 residues. The CDR3 sequence is CASSSTGTESEQYF. The CDR3 nucleotides read TGTGCCAGCAGCTCCACCGGGACAGAGAGCGAGCAGTACTTC.

This chain links TRBV10-3 with TRBJ2-1, with D maybe TRBD2 (5 bases). V lost 1 base to trimming and J lost 7 bases, with 5 bases between them. This CDR3 contains 12 residues. Germline CDR1 is ENHRY and CDR2 is SYGVKD. This CDR3 reads CAISEWRNEQFF. DNA for the CDR3: TGTGCCATCAGTGAGTGGAGGAATGAGCAGTTCTTC.

The V call is TRBV5-1, the J call TRBJ2-5; 7 bases match TRBD1. V was pared by 4 bases and J by 2 bases, with 5 bases of the junction left unmatched. The germline CDR1 and CDR2 sequences are SGHRS and YFSETQ. This CDR3 comprises 14 residues. The CDR3 nucleotides read TGCGCCAGCAGCAGAGGACAGGAACAAGAGACCCAGTACTTC. Amino acid sequence: CASSRGQEQETQYF.

This clone was found once. CDR3 amino acids: CASRLAGPRDTQYF. The CDR3 bases are TGTGCAAGTCGCTTAGCGGGCCCGAGGGATACGCAGTATTTT. The V gene is TRBV12-2, the J gene TRBJ2-3. TRBV12-2 is tagged as a pseudogene. The CDR3 runs to 14 residues.

This chain links TRBV6-6 with TRBJ1-1; 9 bases agree with TRBD1. Germline V gene sequence: CDR1 MNHNY, CDR2 SVGAGI (reference sequence). Germline trimming cut 9 bases from V and 6 bases from J; bases unmatched to any gene: 5. This CDR3 has 12 residues. The CDR3 is CASDRGISEAFF. The CDR3 region has the DNA TGTGCCAGTGACAGGGGGATATCTGAAGCTTTCTTT.

Regarding this clone: This sample includes further DNA sequences coding for the same CDR3. In DNA form, the CDR3 reads TGTGCCAGCAGCCCAGACAGCACAGATACGCAGTATTTT. This codes for CASSPDSTDTQYF. This chain joins TRBV7-9 and TRBJ2-3; D not certain. The V and J ends lost 5 bases and 0 bases respectively, with 6 bases between them. This CDR3 region has 13 residues. CDR1 is SEHNR, CDR2 FQNEAQ, per germline (reference sequence).

This chain links TRBV4-1 with TRBJ2-4; maybe TRBD2 (6 bases). V shed 3 bases and J shed 6 bases, with 12 bases lying between them. Germline CDR1 reads MGHRA; CDR2 reads YSYEKL. This CDR3 region has 14 residues. The CDR3 reads CASSQTAGLNIQYF. CDR3 nucleotides: TGCGCCAGCAGCCAGACAGCGGGCCTAAACATTCAGTACTTC.

V usage is TRBV4-1 and J usage is TRBJ2-3, with 7 nucleotides matching TRBD1. V was pared by 0 bases and J by 5 bases, with 8 bases of the junction left unmatched. The germline V gene has CDR1 MGHRA and CDR2 YSYEKL. The CDR3 consists of 16 residues. This chain's CDR3 is CASSQEFQGVVDTQYF. CDR3 DNA sequence: TGCGCCAGCAGCCAAGAGTTCCAGGGGGTTGTAGATACGCAGTATTTT.

This clone was observed a single time. The chain recombines TRBV7-2 with TRBJ2-7, with D possibly matching TRBD2 (5 bases). Trimming removed 7 bases from V and 4 bases from J, with 23 bases in between. Germline values: CDR1 SGHTA, CDR2 FQGNSA. CDR3 length: 16 amino acids. CDR3 residues: CASTTLSGSGIYEQYF. DNA of the CDR3: TGTGCCAGCACCACTCTAAGCGGCTCAGGAATTTACGAGCAGTACTTC.

Of note for this clone: Other nucleotide sequences in the sample specify the same CDR3. The chain uses TRBV5-1 and TRBJ2-1; D uncertain. V lost 0 bases and J 4 bases, leaving 5 bases between the germline ends. CDR1 is SGHRS and CDR2 is YFSETQ in the germline V gene. The CDR3 has 13 amino acids. Written as DNA, the CDR3 is TGCGCCAGCAGCTTGGAACGGTACAATGAGCAGTTCTTC. Translation: CASSLERYNEQFF.

The chain couples TRBV10-1 to TRBJ2-2; 8 nucleotides match TRBD2. Per the germline V gene, CDR1 is WNHNN and CDR2 is SYGVQD (reference sequence). This CDR3 comprises 15 residues. Trimming removed 5 bases from V and 4 bases from J; junction bases left unmatched: 6. The CDR3 DNA reads as TGCGCCAGCAGTAGGCGGGAGGCCCCCACCGGGGAGCTGTTTTTT. It codes for CASSRREAPTGELFF.

V is TRBV19 and J is TRBJ2-2; D may be TRBD2 (6 bases). This CDR3 contains 15 residues. Germline CDR1 LNHDA, CDR2 SQIVND (reference sequence). V lost 5 bases to trimming and J lost 5 bases, with 15 bases between them. CDR3 residues: CASSPLAGRTGELFF. The CDR3 coding sequence is TGTGCCAGTAGTCCCCTGGCAGGGAGGACCGGGGAGCTGTTTTTT. Together with reference TRBV19 and TRBJ2-2, the CDR3 gives the full variable domain: DGGITQSPKYLFRKEGQNVTLSCEQNLNHDAMYWYRQDPGQGLRLIYYSQIVNDFQKGDIAEGYSVSREKKESFPLTVTSAQKNPTAFYLCASSPLAGRTGELFFGEGSRLTVL.

Notes on this clone: Other DNA sequences in the sample encode the same CDR3. The genes are TRBV28 and TRBJ2-7; D tentatively reads TRBD1 or TRBD2 (5 bases each). V shed 6 bases and J shed 6 bases, with 21 bases lying between them. The CDR3 is 15 residues long. Per the germline V gene, CDR1 is MDHEN and CDR2 is SYDVKM. CDR3 in amino acids: CASRRPGRSEGEQYF. In DNA form, the CDR3 reads TGTGCCAGCAGAAGACCGGGGCGCAGCGAGGGCGAGCAGTACTTC.

The gene calls are TRBV28 and TRBJ2-6; unclear D gene. The CDR3 loop spans 14 amino acids. Germline CDR1 is MDHEN and CDR2 is SYDVKM. V dropped 8 bases and J dropped 1 base, with 9 bases sitting between them. CDR3 residues: CASLNSSGANVLTF. The DNA for the CDR3 is TGTGCCAGCCTCAATTCTTCTGGGGCCAACGTCCTGACTTTC.

DNA of the CDR3: TGTGCCATCGGGGTTTTAATGTATTTT. Translated, it gives CAIGVLMYF. This chain joins TRBV10-3 and TRBJ2-3, with unresolved D. The germline V gene has CDR1 ENHRY and CDR2 SYGVKD. The CDR3 covers 9 residues. Trimming removed 8 bases from V and 14 bases from J, with 11 bases in between.